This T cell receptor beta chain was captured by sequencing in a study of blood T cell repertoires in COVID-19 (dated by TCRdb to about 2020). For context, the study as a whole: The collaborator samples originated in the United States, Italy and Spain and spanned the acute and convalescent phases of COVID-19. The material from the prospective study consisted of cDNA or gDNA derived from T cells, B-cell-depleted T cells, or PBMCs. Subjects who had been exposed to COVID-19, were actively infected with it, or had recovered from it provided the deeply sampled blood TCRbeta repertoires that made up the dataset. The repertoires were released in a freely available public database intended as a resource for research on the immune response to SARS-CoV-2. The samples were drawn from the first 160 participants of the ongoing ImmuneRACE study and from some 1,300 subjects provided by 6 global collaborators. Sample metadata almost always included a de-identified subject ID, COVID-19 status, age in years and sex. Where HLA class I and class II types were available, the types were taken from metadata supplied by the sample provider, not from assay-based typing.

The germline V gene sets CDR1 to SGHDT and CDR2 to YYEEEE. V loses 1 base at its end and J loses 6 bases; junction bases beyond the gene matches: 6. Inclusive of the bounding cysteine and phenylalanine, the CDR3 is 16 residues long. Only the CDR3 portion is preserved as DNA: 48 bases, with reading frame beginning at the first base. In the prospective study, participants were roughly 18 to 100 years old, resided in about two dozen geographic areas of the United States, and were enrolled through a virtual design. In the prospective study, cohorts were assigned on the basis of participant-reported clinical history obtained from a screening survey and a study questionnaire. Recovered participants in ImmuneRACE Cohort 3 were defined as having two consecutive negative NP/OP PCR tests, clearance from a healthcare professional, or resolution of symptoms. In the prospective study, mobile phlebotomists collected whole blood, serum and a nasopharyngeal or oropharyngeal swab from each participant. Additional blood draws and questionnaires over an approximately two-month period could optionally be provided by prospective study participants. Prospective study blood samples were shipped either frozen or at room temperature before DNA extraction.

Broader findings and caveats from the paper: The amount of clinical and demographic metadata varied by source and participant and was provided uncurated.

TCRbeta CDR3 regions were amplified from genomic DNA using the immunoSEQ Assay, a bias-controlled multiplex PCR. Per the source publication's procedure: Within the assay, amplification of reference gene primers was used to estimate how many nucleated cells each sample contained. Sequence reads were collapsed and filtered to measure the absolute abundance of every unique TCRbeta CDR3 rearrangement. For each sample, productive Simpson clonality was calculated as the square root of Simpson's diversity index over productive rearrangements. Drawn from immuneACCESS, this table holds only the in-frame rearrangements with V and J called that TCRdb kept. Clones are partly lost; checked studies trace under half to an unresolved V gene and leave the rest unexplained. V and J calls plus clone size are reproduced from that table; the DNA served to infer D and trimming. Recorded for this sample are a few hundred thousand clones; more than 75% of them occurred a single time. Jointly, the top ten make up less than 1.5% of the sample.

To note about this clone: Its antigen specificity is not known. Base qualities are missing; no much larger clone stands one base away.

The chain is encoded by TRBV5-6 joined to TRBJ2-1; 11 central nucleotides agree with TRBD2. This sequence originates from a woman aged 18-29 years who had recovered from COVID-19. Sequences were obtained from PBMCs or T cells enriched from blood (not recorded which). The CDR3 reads CASSLYGTSGSNEQFF. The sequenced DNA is TGTGCCAGCAGCTTGTACGGGACTAGCGGATCCAATGAGCAGTTCTTC.